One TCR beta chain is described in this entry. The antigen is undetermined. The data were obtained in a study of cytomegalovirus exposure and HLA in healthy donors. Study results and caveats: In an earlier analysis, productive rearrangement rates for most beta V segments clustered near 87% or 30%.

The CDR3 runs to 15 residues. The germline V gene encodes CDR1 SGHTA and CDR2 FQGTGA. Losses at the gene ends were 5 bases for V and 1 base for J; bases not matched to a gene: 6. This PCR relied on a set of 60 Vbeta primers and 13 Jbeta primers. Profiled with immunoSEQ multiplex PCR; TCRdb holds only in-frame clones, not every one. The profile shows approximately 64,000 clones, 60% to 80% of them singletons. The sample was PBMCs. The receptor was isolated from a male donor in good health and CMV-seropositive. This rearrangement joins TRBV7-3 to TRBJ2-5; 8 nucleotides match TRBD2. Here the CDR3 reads CASSPRGGVQETQYF. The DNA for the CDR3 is TGTGCCAGCAGCCCCCGGGGGGGGGTCCAAGAGACCCAGTACTTC.